The sequence of this T cell receptor beta chain was determined in a study of control samples from healthy donors and cancer patients. The V gene end was trimmed by 7 bases and the J gene end by 9 bases; junction bases not matched to a gene: 18. CDR1 SGHNT and CDR2 YYREEE come from the germline V gene (reference sequence). The CDR3 is 16 amino acids. Profiling relied on immunoSEQ multiplex PCR, and the TCRdb table lists in-frame clones only, not all of them. This table holds about 96,000 clones, over 90% found once. The gene calls are TRBV5-4 and TRBJ2-1; 8 bases fit TRBD2. The TCR sequence derives from a man aged 18-30 years in good health. The sequenced sample consisted of blood. CDR3 bases: TGTGCCAGCCAGGGGCTGTCGGGGGGGCCTAGGAGTGAGCAGTTCTTC. It translates to CASQGLSGGPRSEQFF.